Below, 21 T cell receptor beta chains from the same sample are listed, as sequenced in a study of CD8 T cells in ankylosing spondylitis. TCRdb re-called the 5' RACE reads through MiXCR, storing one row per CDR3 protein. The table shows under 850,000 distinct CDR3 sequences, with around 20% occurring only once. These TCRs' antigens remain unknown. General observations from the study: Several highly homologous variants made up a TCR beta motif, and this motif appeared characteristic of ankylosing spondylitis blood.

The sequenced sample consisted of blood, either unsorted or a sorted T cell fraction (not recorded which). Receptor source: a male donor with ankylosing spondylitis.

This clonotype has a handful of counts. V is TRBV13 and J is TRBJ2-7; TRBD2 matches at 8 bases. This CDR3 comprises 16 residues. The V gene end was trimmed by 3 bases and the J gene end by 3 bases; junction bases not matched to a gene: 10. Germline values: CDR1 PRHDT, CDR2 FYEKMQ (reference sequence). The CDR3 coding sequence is TGTGCCAGCAGCTTTAAGCCCGCGGGGGGTGTCTACGAGCAGTACTTC. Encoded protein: CASSFKPAGGVYEQYF.

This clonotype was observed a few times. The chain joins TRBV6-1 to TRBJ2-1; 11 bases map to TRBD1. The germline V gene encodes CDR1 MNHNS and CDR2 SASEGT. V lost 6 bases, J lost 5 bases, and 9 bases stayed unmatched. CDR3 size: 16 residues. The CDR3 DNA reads TGTGCCAGCAGCCCAAGGGACAGGGGGACCCACAATGAGCAGTTCTTC. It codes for CASSPRDRGTHNEQFF.

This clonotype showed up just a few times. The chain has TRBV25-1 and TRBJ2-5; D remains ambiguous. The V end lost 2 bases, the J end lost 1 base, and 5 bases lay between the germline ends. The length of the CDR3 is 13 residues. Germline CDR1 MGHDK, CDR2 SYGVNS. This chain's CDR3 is CASSEGPQETQYF. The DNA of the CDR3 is TGTGCCAGCAGTGAAGGTCCCCAAGAGACCCAGTACTTC.

The CDR3 sequence is CASSRQGFGEKLFF. CDR3 nucleotides: TGTGCCAGCAGTCGTCAGGGTTTTGGTGAAAAACTGTTTTTT. The chain employs TRBV27 and TRBJ1-4; possible D gene TRBD1, 5 bases. Trimming took off 5 bases at V and 7 bases at J, with 14 bases between the two ends. CDR3 length: 14 amino acids. From germline, CDR1 is MNHEY and CDR2 SMNVEV (reference sequence).

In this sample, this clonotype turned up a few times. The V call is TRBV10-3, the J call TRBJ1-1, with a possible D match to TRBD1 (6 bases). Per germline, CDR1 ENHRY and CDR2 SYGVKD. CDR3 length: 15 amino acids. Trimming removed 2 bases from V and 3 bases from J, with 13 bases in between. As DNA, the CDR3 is TGTGCCATCAGTGAGGGGGGGGGGCTGTACACTGAAGCTTTCTTT. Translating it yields CAISEGGGLYTEAFF.

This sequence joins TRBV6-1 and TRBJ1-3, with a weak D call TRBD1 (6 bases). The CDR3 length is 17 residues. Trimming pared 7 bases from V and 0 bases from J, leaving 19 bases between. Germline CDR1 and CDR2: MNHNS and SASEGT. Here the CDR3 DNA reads TGTGCCAGCAAGGTGGACAGCCGGCAACCCTCTGGAAACACCATATATTTT. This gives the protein CASKVDSRQPSGNTIYF.

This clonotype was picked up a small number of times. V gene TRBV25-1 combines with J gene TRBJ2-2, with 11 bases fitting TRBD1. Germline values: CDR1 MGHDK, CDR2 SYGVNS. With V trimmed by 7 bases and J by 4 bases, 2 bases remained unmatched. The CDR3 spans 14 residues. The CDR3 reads CASMGTGGTGELFF. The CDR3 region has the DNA TGTGCCAGCATGGGGACAGGGGGCACCGGGGAGCTGTTTTTT.

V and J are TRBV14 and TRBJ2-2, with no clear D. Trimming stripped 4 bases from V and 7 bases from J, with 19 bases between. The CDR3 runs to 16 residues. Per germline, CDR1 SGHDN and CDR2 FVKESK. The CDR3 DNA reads TGTGCCAGCAGCCCCCGGAGTTGGGTAGAGAGCGGGGAGCTGTTTTTT. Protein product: CASSPRSWVESGELFF.

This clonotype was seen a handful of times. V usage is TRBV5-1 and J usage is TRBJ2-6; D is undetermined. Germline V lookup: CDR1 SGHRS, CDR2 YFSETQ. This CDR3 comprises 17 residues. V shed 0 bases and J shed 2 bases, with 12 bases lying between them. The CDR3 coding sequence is TGCGCCAGCAGCTTGGTGGTGGGTAAAGCTGGGGCCAACGTCCTGACTTTC. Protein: CASSLVVGKAGANVLTF.

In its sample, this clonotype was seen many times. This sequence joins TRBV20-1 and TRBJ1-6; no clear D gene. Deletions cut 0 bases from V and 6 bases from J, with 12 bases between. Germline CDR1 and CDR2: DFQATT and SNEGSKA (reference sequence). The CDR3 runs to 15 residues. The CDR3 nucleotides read TGCAGTGCTAGAGATAACACTAGGCCTAATTCACCCCTCCACTTT. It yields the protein CSARDNTRPNSPLHF.

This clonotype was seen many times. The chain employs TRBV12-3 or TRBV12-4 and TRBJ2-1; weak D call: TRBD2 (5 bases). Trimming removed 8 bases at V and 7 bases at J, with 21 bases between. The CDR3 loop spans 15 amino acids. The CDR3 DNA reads TGTGCCAGCTCCTACCGGACTGCCCTGAGGAATGAGCAGTTCTTC. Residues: CASSYRTALRNEQFF.

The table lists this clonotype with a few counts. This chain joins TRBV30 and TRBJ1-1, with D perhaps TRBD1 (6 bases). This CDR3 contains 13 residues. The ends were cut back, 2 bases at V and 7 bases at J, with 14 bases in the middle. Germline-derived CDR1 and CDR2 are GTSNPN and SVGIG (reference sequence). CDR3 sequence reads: CAWSYIPTGEAFF. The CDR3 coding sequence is TGTGCCTGGAGTTATATCCCGACAGGTGAAGCTTTCTTT.

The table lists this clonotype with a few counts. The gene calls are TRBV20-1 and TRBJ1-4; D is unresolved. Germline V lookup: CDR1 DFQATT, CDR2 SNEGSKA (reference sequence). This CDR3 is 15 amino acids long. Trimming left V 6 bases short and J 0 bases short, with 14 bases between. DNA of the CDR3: TGCAGTGCGTCCCGACTGGGGACAACTAATGAAAAACTGTTTTTT. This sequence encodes CSASRLGTTNEKLFF.

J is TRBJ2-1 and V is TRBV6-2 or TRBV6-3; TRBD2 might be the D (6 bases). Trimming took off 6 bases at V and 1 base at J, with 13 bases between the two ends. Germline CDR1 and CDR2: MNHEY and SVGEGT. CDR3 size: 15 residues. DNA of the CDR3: TGTGCCAGCAGCATAAGCGGGCCGTCCTACAATGAGCAGTTCTTC. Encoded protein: CASSISGPSYNEQFF.

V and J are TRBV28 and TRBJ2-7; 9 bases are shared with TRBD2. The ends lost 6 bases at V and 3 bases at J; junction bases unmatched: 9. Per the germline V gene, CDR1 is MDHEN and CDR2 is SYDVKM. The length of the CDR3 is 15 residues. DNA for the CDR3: TGTGCCAGCAGCCGCCACCGACTAGCGGACTACGAGCAGTACTTC. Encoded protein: CASSRHRLADYEQYF.

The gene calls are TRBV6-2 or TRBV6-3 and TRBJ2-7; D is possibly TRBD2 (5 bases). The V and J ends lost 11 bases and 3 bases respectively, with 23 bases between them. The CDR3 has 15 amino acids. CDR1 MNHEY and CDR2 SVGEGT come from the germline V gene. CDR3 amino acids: CASQEEDTHYYEQYF. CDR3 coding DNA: TGTGCCTCGCAGGAGGAAGACACCCACTACTACGAGCAGTACTTC.

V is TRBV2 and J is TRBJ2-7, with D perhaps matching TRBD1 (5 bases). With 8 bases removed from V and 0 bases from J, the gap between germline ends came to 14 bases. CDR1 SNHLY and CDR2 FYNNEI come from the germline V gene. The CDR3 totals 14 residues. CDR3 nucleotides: TGTGCCAGCTCTGGGGCGGTACCCTCCTACGAGCAGTACTTC. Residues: CASSGAVPSYEQYF.

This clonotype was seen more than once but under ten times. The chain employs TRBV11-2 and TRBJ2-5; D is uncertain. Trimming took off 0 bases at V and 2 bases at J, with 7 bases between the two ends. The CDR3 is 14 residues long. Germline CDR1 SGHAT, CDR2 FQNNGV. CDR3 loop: CASSLDYGQETQYF. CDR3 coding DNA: TGTGCCAGCAGCTTAGATTACGGACAAGAGACCCAGTACTTC.

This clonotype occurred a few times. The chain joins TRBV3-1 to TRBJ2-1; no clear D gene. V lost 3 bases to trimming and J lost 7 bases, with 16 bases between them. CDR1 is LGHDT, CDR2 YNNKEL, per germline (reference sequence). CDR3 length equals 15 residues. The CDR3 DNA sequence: TGTGCCAGCAGCCAGGACCACCGTTCGAGGAATGAGCAGTTCTTC. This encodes CASSQDHRSRNEQFF.

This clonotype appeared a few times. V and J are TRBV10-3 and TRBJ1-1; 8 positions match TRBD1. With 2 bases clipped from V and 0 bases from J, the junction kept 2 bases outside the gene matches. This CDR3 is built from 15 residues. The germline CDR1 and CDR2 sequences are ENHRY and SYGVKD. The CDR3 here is CAISEGDRLNTEAFF. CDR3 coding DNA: TGTGCCATCAGTGAGGGGGACAGGCTGAACACTGAAGCTTTCTTT.

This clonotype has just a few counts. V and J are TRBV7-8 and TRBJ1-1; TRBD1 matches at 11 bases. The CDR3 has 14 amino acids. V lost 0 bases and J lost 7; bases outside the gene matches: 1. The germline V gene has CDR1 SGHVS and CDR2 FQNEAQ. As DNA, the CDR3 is TGTGCCAGCAGCTTAGCGGACAGGGGGCTTGAAGCTTTCTTT. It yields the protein CASSLADRGLEAFF.